This TCR beta chain originates from a study of identical twins. Findings and limits, study-wide: Models, which agreed with sharing between unrelated individuals, nonetheless underestimated the out-of-frame TCR alpha sharing seen in monozygotic twins.

Comments on this clonotype: The antigen is unknown.

In germline, CDR1 is SGHVS, CDR2 FQNEAQ. This CDR3 is built from 15 residues. Trimming cost V 0 bases and J 7 bases, with 12 bases left between them. A universal primer site arose from template switching, and cDNA bore unique molecular identifiers. In TCRdb, the 5' RACE reads were re-called with MiXCR into one record per CDR3 protein. Of 500,000 or so distinct CDR3 sequences in the sample, 11% to 15% were seen once. Another study also made use of these data, one on yellow fever vaccine responses in identical twins. This second study notes: Twins reportedly showed a vaccine T cell response that seemed partly convergent and partly personalized.

The chain recombines TRBV7-8 with TRBJ1-4; D might be TRBD1 (5 bases). Sequenced: CD4+ T cells sorted from blood. The origin of this receptor is a woman aged 18-29 years in good health. This CDR3 reads CASSLAGEEGEKLFF. As DNA, the CDR3 is TGTGCCAGCAGCTTAGCGGGGGAGGAGGGTGAAAAACTGTTTTTT.